This TCR beta chain stems from a study of T cells after yellow fever vaccination. UMIs and a universal primer site were added when TCR cDNA was made by 5'RACE template switching. TCRdb ran MiXCR on the 5' RACE reads and lists one entry per CDR3 protein. Of about 160,000 distinct CDR3 sequences in the sample, 6% to 7.5% were seen once. This clonotype was recorded many times. The target antigen is unknown. Trimming cost V 4 bases and J 4 bases; bases outside gene matches: 7. From germline, CDR1 is SGHRS and CDR2 YFSETQ. The CDR3 is made up of 17 amino acids. Findings and caveats of the study: Of the clonotypes, a small share occurred in both CD4 and CD8 compartments. A weaker secondary response peaked on day 5, the primary on day 15. FACS-sorted repertoires could harbor abundant contaminating bulk-population clonotypes.

The rearrangement links TRBV5-1 to TRBJ2-1, with TRBD2 matching 14 bases. Sequenced here: CD4+ T cells sorted from PBMCs, sampled around 5 days after the first yellow fever vaccination. This receptor was identified in a man between 18 and 29 years old who received the YFV17D yellow fever vaccine. The CDR3 is CASSVGLAGARYNEQFF. The CDR3 DNA follows: TGCGCCAGCAGCGTGGGACTAGCGGGGGCAAGGTACAATGAGCAGTTCTTC. Combining the CDR3 with reference TRBV5-1 and TRBJ2-1 gives the whole variable domain KAGVTQTPRYLIKTRGQQVTLSCSPISGHRSVSWYQQTPGQGLQFLFEYFSETQRNKGNFPGRFSGRQFSNSRSEMNVSTLELGDSALYLCASSVGLAGARYNEQFFGPGTRLTVL.